The 3 T cell receptor beta chains in this list originate from one sample, sequenced in a study of a mutant IDH1 vaccine in newly diagnosed glioma. Sequenced by immunoSEQ multiplex PCR; TCRdb stores in-frame clones only, minus some. The table records 60,000 to 75,000 clones, about four fifths of them present only once. Time point in this sample: baseline, week 1 (first vaccination visit). The treatment: pre-vaccination baseline after standard-of-care therapy. Sequenced material: PBMCs, taken from a glioma patient treated with radiotherapy, temozolomide or both. These receptors were taken from a middle-aged man with glioma.

This chain uses TRBV2 with TRBJ2-3; TRBD2 might be the D (6 bases). The germline CDR1 and CDR2 sequences are SNHLY and FYNNEI. The V end was cut by 6 bases, the J end by 2 bases, with 6 bases between. The CDR3 is 12 residues long. The CDR3, as DNA: TGTGCCAGCAGGGGACTCACAGATACGCAGTATTTT. Encoded protein: CASRGLTDTQYF.

The rearrangement joins TRBV2 to TRBJ2-6; D ambiguous. CDR3 length equals 14 residues. Germline CDR1 is SNHLY and CDR2 is FYNNEI. The ends were cut back, 7 bases at V and 0 bases at J, with 7 bases in the middle. CDR3 sequence: CASTLTSGANVLTF. The CDR3 DNA reads TGTGCCAGCACCTTAACCTCTGGGGCCAACGTCCTGACTTTC.

The chain joins TRBV5-5 to TRBJ2-1, with 8 bases fitting TRBD2. CDR1 is SGHKS and CDR2 is YYEKEE in the germline V gene (reference sequence). V lost 1 base and J lost 8; bases outside the gene matches: 8. The CDR3 has 15 amino acids. The CDR3 nucleotides are TGTGCCAGCAGCTTGCTGACGGGGGGGCCAGATGAGCAGTTCTTC. It is translated as CASSLLTGGPDEQFF.